One T cell receptor (beta chain) is described in this entry. The data originate from a study of patients and donors after allogeneic stem cell transplantation. This CDR3 is built from 15 residues. Germline lookup yields CDR1 SGDLS and CDR2 YYNGEE. With 3 bases removed from V and 2 bases from J, the gap between germline ends came to 13 bases. Using its own MiXCR run on the RT-PCR reads, TCRdb lists one record per CDR3 protein. Altogether fewer than 500,000 distinct CDR3 sequences are present, 16% being singletons, with the ten largest covering around 6.8%. The specimen sequenced was blood, either unsorted or a sorted T cell fraction (not recorded which). The sequence derives from a human donor who was either an allogeneic HSCT recipient or a stem cell or donor lymphocyte infusion donor (not recorded which). It is not recorded whose cells these are; they may come from a transplant donor. This chain joins TRBV9 and TRBJ2-3; D remains ambiguous. In DNA, the CDR3 is TGTGCCAGCAGCGCTCAACCAAGTTTCACAGATACGCAGTATTTT. Its protein is CASSAQPSFTDTQYF.